The 23 T cell receptor beta chains below all came from one sample that was sequenced in a study of OX40 agonist ivuxolimab in advanced cancers. TCRdb keeps only in-frame clones here, not all; method: immunoSEQ multiplex PCR. Of approximately 70,000 clones listed, around nine tenths are singletons. The sequences come from CD4+ or CD8+ T cells sorted from blood, collected in a trial of the OX40 agonist ivuxolimab. These receptors all come from an adult with an advanced solid tumor such as melanoma, head and neck, liver or kidney cancer.

In nucleotides, the CDR3 is TGTGCCAGCAGCCCCAGAGGGCAGAACACCGGGGAGCTGTTTTTT. Translating gives CASSPRGQNTGELFF. The chain is built from TRBV7-2 and TRBJ2-2; a weak D match, TRBD2 (5 bases). V was pared by 5 bases and J by 1 base, with 11 bases between. CDR3 length: 15 amino acids. Per germline, CDR1 SGHTA and CDR2 FQGNSA.

This clone appeared once. The chain recombines TRBV5-1 with TRBJ2-1; D not certain. The V gene lost 2 bases and the J gene lost 9 bases, with 6 bases spanning the gap. This CDR3 comprises 11 residues. Germline CDR1 reads SGHRS; CDR2 reads YFSETQ. The CDR3 loop is CASSLLGEQFF. The CDR3 DNA follows: TGCGCCAGCAGCTTATTGGGTGAGCAGTTCTTC.

The chain couples TRBV28 to TRBJ2-1, with 8 bases aligning to TRBD2. Germline values: CDR1 MDHEN, CDR2 SYDVKM. This CDR3 is built from 16 residues. After removal of 10 bases from V and 4 bases from J, the junction contained 15 bases not matched to a gene. The CDR3 here is CATLNDIAGIYNEQFF. The CDR3 region has the DNA TGTGCCACCCTTAATGACATAGCGGGAATTTACAATGAGCAGTTCTTC.

CDR3 nucleotides: TGTGCCAGCAGCTCCCAGGGATGGTACGAGCAGTACTTC. Protein sequence: CASSSQGWYEQYF. The V gene is TRBV7-9, the J gene TRBJ2-7; D perhaps matches TRBD1 (5 bases). CDR1 is SEHNR, CDR2 FQNEAQ, per germline (reference sequence). V lost 4 bases, J lost 4 bases, and 11 bases lay in between. This CDR3 comprises 13 residues. The complete variable domain, with remaining parts taken from reference TRBV7-9 and TRBJ2-7, reads DTGVSQNPRHKITKRGQNVTFRCDPISEHNRLYWYRQTLGQGPEFLTYFQNEAQLEKSRLLSDRFSAERPKGSFSTLEIQRTEQGDSAMYLCASSSQGWYEQYFGPGTRLTVT.

The chain has TRBV6-4 and TRBJ2-1; D ambiguous. V was pared by 0 bases and J by 5 bases, with 11 bases between. Germline CDR1 and CDR2: MRHNA and SNTAGT. The CDR3 length is 15 residues. The DNA of the CDR3 is TGTGCCAGCAGTGACTCGTTCGGAGCCCACAATGAGCAGTTCTTC. Amino acids: CASSDSFGAHNEQFF.

The V gene is TRBV4-2, the J gene TRBJ2-3; D may be TRBD2 (5 bases). The CDR3 has 18 residues. The germline V gene has CDR1 LGHNA and CDR2 YNFKEQ. V lost 0 bases and J 0 bases, leaving 16 bases between the germline ends. CDR3 sequence reads: CASSQDAGGSGSTDTQYF. The CDR3 DNA follows: TGTGCCAGCAGCCAAGATGCGGGCGGGTCTGGGAGCACAGATACGCAGTATTTT.

The CDR3, as DNA: TGTGCCAGCAGTTTCCGGGACACTGACTACGAGCAGTACTTC. The encoded protein is CASSFRDTDYEQYF. This chain uses TRBV28 with TRBJ2-7, with D perhaps TRBD1 (6 bases). CDR3 length: 14 residues. CDR1 MDHEN and CDR2 SYDVKM come from the germline V gene. With 3 bases removed from V and 3 bases from J, the gap between germline ends came to 12 bases.

The rearrangement joins TRBV20-1 to TRBJ2-3; D remains ambiguous. Per the germline V gene, CDR1 is DFQATT and CDR2 is SNEGSKA (reference sequence). This CDR3 is built from 11 residues. V lost 6 bases and J 2 bases, leaving 6 bases between the germline ends. This chain's CDR3 is CSAEITDTQYF. CDR3 DNA sequence: TGCAGTGCGGAGATCACAGATACGCAGTATTTT.

The rearrangement uses TRBV5-6 and TRBJ2-6; the match to TRBD1 covers 8 bases. This CDR3 is 16 amino acids long. The V and J ends lost 2 bases and 2 bases, in that order; junction bases with no gene match: 3. Germline V gene lookup returns CDR1 SGHDT and CDR2 YYEEEE. CDR3 coding DNA: TGTGCCAGCAGCTTCGACAGGGGCGCTGGGGCCAACGTCCTGACTTTC. This gives the protein CASSFDRGAGANVLTF.

The chain has TRBV9 and TRBJ2-2; D may correspond to TRBD1 or TRBD2 (5 bases each). The CDR3 has 16 residues. Trimming cost V 6 bases and J 2 bases, with 17 bases left between them. Looked up from germline, CDR1 is SGDLS and CDR2 is YYNGEE. The CDR3 here is CASTVFGTPNTGELFF. DNA for the CDR3: TGTGCCAGCACCGTTTTCGGGACCCCAAACACCGGGGAGCTGTTTTTT.

CDR3 bases: TGTGCCAGCAGGGGGGACAAGAACTATGGCTACACCTTC. Translating gives CASRGDKNYGYTF. The chain is built from TRBV2 and TRBJ1-2; TRBD1 might be the D (6 bases). This CDR3 contains 13 residues. Germline values: CDR1 SNHLY, CDR2 FYNNEI. The ends were cut back, 6 bases at V and 2 bases at J, with 10 bases in the middle.

This rearrangement joins TRBV7-2 to TRBJ2-7, with D possibly being TRBD1 (6 bases). V gave up 2 bases and J gave up 3 bases, with 14 bases separating them. Germline V gene data show CDR1 as SGHTA and CDR2 as FQGNSA. The CDR3 length is 15 residues. This CDR3 reads CASSLQQGTLYEQYF. The CDR3 DNA is TGTGCCAGCAGCTTACAACAGGGTACCCTCTACGAGCAGTACTTC. Supplemented by reference TRBV7-2 and TRBJ2-7, the full variable domain reads GAGVSQSPSNKVTEKGKDVELRCDPISGHTALYWYRQSLGQGLEFLIYFQGNSAPDKSGLPSDRFSAERTGGSVSTLTIQRTQQEDSAVYLCASSLQQGTLYEQYFGPGTRLTVT.

The chain recombines TRBV18 with TRBJ1-1; D call uncertain. Deletions cut 2 bases from V and 1 base from J, with 5 bases between. CDR1 KGHSH and CDR2 LQKENI come from the germline V gene. CDR3 length equals 13 residues. CDR3 coding DNA: TGTGCCAGCTCACCAATTCGGAACACTGAAGCTTTCTTT. It specifies CASSPIRNTEAFF.

This chain links TRBV18 with TRBJ1-4; D is unclear. The V end lost 5 bases, the J end lost 1 base, and 14 bases lay between the germline ends. CDR1 KGHSH and CDR2 LQKENI come from the germline V gene. CDR3 length: 16 amino acids. The CDR3 loop reads CASSGQHLVTNEKLFF. DNA of the CDR3: TGTGCCAGCTCAGGCCAGCATCTGGTAACTAATGAAAAACTGTTTTTT.

The chain uses TRBV30 and TRBJ2-7; D remains ambiguous. Looked up from germline, CDR1 is GTSNPN and CDR2 is SVGIG (reference sequence). CDR3 length equals 13 residues. V was pared by 1 base and J by 6 bases, with 13 bases between. This CDR3 reads CAWSAGSLFEQYF. CDR3 nucleotides: TGTGCCTGGAGTGCCGGGTCCCTCTTCGAGCAGTACTTC.

The CDR3 region is CASSPASPEKLFF. CDR3 DNA: TGTGCCAGCAGTCCGGCTTCCCCTGAAAAACTGTTTTTT. V is TRBV6-5 and J is TRBJ1-4; no clear D gene. Germline V gene data show CDR1 as MNHEY and CDR2 as SVGAGI. V shed 5 bases and J shed 7 bases, with 11 bases lying between them. This CDR3 region has 13 residues.

In this sample, this clone turned up a few times. The chain combines TRBV18 with TRBJ1-5, with TRBD1 as a possible D gene (6 bases). This CDR3 comprises 13 residues. V lost 3 bases and J lost 6, with 9 bases in between. Germline V gives CDR1 KGHSH, CDR2 LQKENI. In nucleotides, the CDR3 is TGTGCCAGCTCACCTGGGGGCCCTCAGCCCCAGCATTTT. It translates to CASSPGGPQPQHF.

The chain couples TRBV11-3 to TRBJ1-1; TRBD1 matches 7 bases. This CDR3 has 14 residues. Trimming at V came to 5 bases and at J to 0 bases, leaving 3 bases not matched to a gene. Germline lookup yields CDR1 SGHNT and CDR2 YENEEA. The CDR3 is CASSVGGMNTEAFF. Here the CDR3 DNA reads TGTGCCAGCAGCGTAGGGGGCATGAACACTGAAGCTTTCTTT.

CDR3 region: CASSEQGQGSQPQHF. DNA for the CDR3: TGTGCCAGCAGCGAGCAGGGACAGGGCAGCCAGCCCCAGCATTTT. J is TRBJ1-5 and V is TRBV28, with 9 bases aligning to TRBD1. V lost 6 bases, J lost 7 bases, and 10 bases stayed unmatched. The CDR3 is 15 amino acids. Germline V gene sequence: CDR1 MDHEN, CDR2 SYDVKM. The whole variable domain, remainder taken from reference TRBV28 and TRBJ1-5, is DVKVTQSSRYLVKRTGEKVFLECVQDMDHENMFWYRQDPGLGLRLIYFSYDVKMKEKGDIPEGYSVSREKKERFSLILESASTNQTSMYLCASSEQGQGSQPQHFGDGTRLSIL.

This chain connects TRBV19 to TRBJ2-5; possibly TRBD1 for D (6 bases). The V end lost 6 bases, the J end lost 7 bases, and 15 bases lay between the germline ends. The V gene's germline CDR1 is LNHDA and CDR2 SQIVND (reference sequence). The CDR3 loop spans 13 amino acids. The CDR3 is CASSETGEGTQYF. The CDR3 region has the DNA TGTGCCAGTAGCGAGACAGGTGAAGGGACCCAGTACTTC. Together with reference TRBV19 and TRBJ2-5, the CDR3 gives the full variable domain: DGGITQSPKYLFRKEGQNVTLSCEQNLNHDAMYWYRQDPGQGLRLIYYSQIVNDFQKGDIAEGYSVSREKKESFPLTVTSAQKNPTAFYLCASSETGEGTQYFGPGTRLLVL.

V is TRBV15 and J is TRBJ2-5, with 11 bases matching TRBD1. Per germline, CDR1 LNHNV and CDR2 YYDKDF (reference sequence). The length of the CDR3 is 14 residues. V dropped 8 bases and J dropped 5; count of bases not matched to a gene: 7. In DNA, the CDR3 is TGTGCCACCCGGGACAGGGGGGAAAGGGAGACCCAGTACTTC. Residues: CATRDRGERETQYF.

CDR3 DNA sequence: TGTGCTACGCGGCGGGAGGTTTACAATGAGCAGTTCTTC. Its translation is CATRREVYNEQFF. V and J are TRBV7-9 and TRBJ2-1; 8 nucleotides agree with TRBD2. The CDR3 has 13 amino acids. Per germline, CDR1 SEHNR and CDR2 FQNEAQ (reference sequence).

V and J are TRBV29-1 and TRBJ2-2; 9 bases line up with TRBD2. The ends lost 7 bases at V and 0 bases at J; junction bases unmatched: 3. The CDR3 runs 14 residues. Per the germline V gene, CDR1 is SQVTM and CDR2 is ANQGSEA. The CDR3 sequence: CSASSGANTGELFF. CDR3 coding DNA: TGCAGCGCTTCTAGCGGGGCGAACACCGGGGAGCTGTTTTTT.